The next 22 T cell receptor beta chains were all read from a single sample in a study of vaccination effects on CD4 cells after COVID-19. These receptors have no known antigen. Once cultured for 9 to 11 days, the cells underwent separation to obtain CD4+ T cells. TCRdb keeps only in-frame clones here, not all; method: immunoSEQ multiplex PCR. The sample consists of tens of thousands of clones, roughly 75% of them appearing once. The sequences come from CD4+ T cells from PBMCs cultured without peptide, collected before COVID-19 vaccination. These receptors all stem from a human donor who received a COVID-19 vaccine.

The chain uses TRBV7-2 and TRBJ2-7; TRBD2 might be the D (5 bases). Per germline, CDR1 SGHTA and CDR2 FQGNSA. The CDR3 has 14 residues. The V and J ends lost 4 bases and 4 bases respectively, with 14 bases between them. CDR3 DNA: TGTGCCAGCAGCTACGAGCCCGGGAAATACGAGCAGTACTTC. It is translated as CASSYEPGKYEQYF.

CDR3: CASSLEPVSTQYF. The CDR3 nucleotides are TGTGCCAGCAGCTTAGAACCTGTTAGTACGCAGTATTTT. V is TRBV11-2 and J is TRBJ2-3; no reliable D call. Germline lookup yields CDR1 SGHAT and CDR2 FQNNGV. V was cut by 0 bases and J by 8 bases, with 9 bases left in between. This CDR3 has 13 amino acids.

The V gene is TRBV5-1, the J gene TRBJ2-3; 13 nucleotides line up with TRBD2. CDR3 length equals 17 residues. In germline, CDR1 is SGHRS, CDR2 YFSETQ. The junction had 6 bases not matched to a gene; V was cut back by 0 bases and J by 5 bases. The CDR3, as DNA: TGCGCCAGCAGCTTGGCACTAGCGGGAGGGCCACAAGATACGCAGTATTTT. Translating gives CASSLALAGGPQDTQYF. The variable domain in full, with the rest retrieved from reference TRBV5-1 and TRBJ2-3, is KAGVTQTPRYLIKTRGQQVTLSCSPISGHRSVSWYQQTPGQGLQFLFEYFSETQRNKGNFPGRFSGRQFSNSRSEMNVSTLELGDSALYLCASSLALAGGPQDTQYFGPGTRLTVL.

This clone was seen a handful of times. The chain has TRBV27 and TRBJ2-1; D could derive from TRBD1 or TRBD2 (5 bases each). The CDR3 is 17 residues long. Per the germline V gene, CDR1 is MNHEY and CDR2 is SMNVEV (reference sequence). Trimming took off 5 bases at V and 1 base at J, with 18 bases between the two ends. CDR3 DNA: TGTGCCAGCAGTACCGGCTGGGGGAAGGTGTCCTACAATGAGCAGTTCTTC. It codes for CASSTGWGKVSYNEQFF.

The chain carries TRBV2 and TRBJ1-1; possibly TRBD1 for D (5 bases). The CDR3 covers 14 residues. Trimming took off 6 bases at V and 1 base at J, with 12 bases between the two ends. CDR1 SNHLY and CDR2 FYNNEI come from the germline V gene. CDR3 nucleotide sequence: TGTGCCAGCAGCTTGAGACAGAAGAACACTGAAGCTTTCTTT. Protein: CASSLRQKNTEAFF.

This clone showed up just once. The chain employs TRBV29-1 and TRBJ1-3; D perhaps matches TRBD1 (6 bases). The CDR3 spans 14 residues. Trimming shortened V by 8 bases and J by 4 bases, and 18 bases separated the two germline ends. From germline, CDR1 is SQVTM and CDR2 ANQGSEA. DNA of the CDR3: TGCAGCCATGCTGGGGGGCTGGAAGGAAACACCATATATTTT. Its translation is CSHAGGLEGNTIYF.

This clone was counted between two and nine times. In nucleotides, the CDR3 is TGTGCCAGCAGCTTTCGAGGAGTTCCTACCTACGAGCAGTACTTC. It specifies CASSFRGVPTYEQYF. This sequence joins TRBV5-4 and TRBJ2-7; no clear D gene. The V gene's germline CDR1 is SGHNT and CDR2 YYREEE (reference sequence). Trimming took 2 bases from V and 2 from J, leaving 14 bases between them. This CDR3 has 15 residues.

The rearrangement joins TRBV3-1 (or the pseudogene TRBV3-2) to TRBJ1-1, with TRBD1 matching over 7 bases. The CDR3 sequence is 15 residues long. Germline V CDR1 and CDR2: LGHDT, YNNKEL (reference sequence). The V gene end was trimmed by 5 bases and the J gene end by 2 bases; junction bases not matched to a gene: 8. DNA of the CDR3: TGTGCCAGCAGCTCCCTGGCAGGGGGTAACACTGAAGCTTTCTTT. Amino acids: CASSSLAGGNTEAFF.

This clone was recorded only once. The chain carries TRBV5-4 and TRBJ1-1; maybe TRBD1 (6 bases). V was trimmed by 3 bases and J by 1 base, leaving 13 bases between them. The CDR3 is 15 residues long. Germline V gene data show CDR1 as SGHNT and CDR2 as YYREEE (reference sequence). CDR3 in DNA: TGTGCCAGCAGCTGGGGGGCAGGGAGGAACACTGAAGCTTTCTTT. Encoded protein: CASSWGAGRNTEAFF.

The chain uses TRBV3-1 (or the pseudogene TRBV3-2) and TRBJ2-2; the D gene is possibly TRBD1 (6 bases). The germline V gene has CDR1 LGHDT and CDR2 YNNKEL (reference sequence). The CDR3 runs to 16 residues. V lost 7 bases and J 0 bases, leaving 15 bases between the germline ends. This CDR3 reads CASTTTGPANTGELFF. The CDR3, as DNA: TGTGCCAGCACGACAACAGGGCCCGCGAACACCGGGGAGCTGTTTTTT.

The gene calls are TRBV5-1 and TRBJ1-1, with TRBD1 matching over 7 bases. The CDR3 length is 14 residues. Trimming took 1 base from V and 5 from J; bases not matched to a gene: 5. The germline V gene has CDR1 SGHRS and CDR2 YFSETQ. In DNA form, the CDR3 reads TGCGCCAGCAGCTTGTCACAGACAGGGACTGAAGCTTTCTTT. Protein sequence: CASSLSQTGTEAFF.

This sequence joins TRBV7-9 and TRBJ2-1; TRBD2 matches 7 bases. The CDR3 is made up of 16 amino acids. J lost 0 bases, V lost 2 bases, and 4 bases had no gene match. Germline V gene data show CDR1 as SEHNR and CDR2 as FQNEAQ (reference sequence). CDR3 sequence: CASSLRGDSSYNEQFF. The CDR3 DNA reads TGTGCCAGCAGCTTACGGGGGGATAGCTCCTACAATGAGCAGTTCTTC.

The V gene is TRBV6-4, the J gene TRBJ1-1; D is perhaps TRBD1 (6 bases). Per the germline V gene, CDR1 is MRHNA and CDR2 is SNTAGT. V gave up 8 bases and J gave up 6 bases, with 19 bases separating them. CDR3 length: 14 residues. In DNA form, the CDR3 reads TGTGCCAGCGCAGGGGACCGTGGGGGCCCTGAAGCTTTCTTT. It specifies CASAGDRGGPEAFF.

This chain uses TRBV30 with TRBJ1-3; a weak D match, TRBD1 (6 bases). The CDR3 has 12 amino acids. The V and J ends lost 6 bases and 10 bases respectively, with 16 bases between them. Per the germline V gene, CDR1 is GTSNPN and CDR2 is SVGIG (reference sequence). The CDR3 protein is CACGTMPTTIYF. The CDR3 coding sequence is TGTGCCTGCGGGACAATGCCTACGACCATATATTTT.

This chain links TRBV7-9 with TRBJ1-6; D remains ambiguous. The CDR3 spans 13 residues. The V and J ends lost 5 bases and 9 bases respectively, with 11 bases between them. Germline V CDR1 and CDR2: SEHNR, FQNEAQ (reference sequence). CDR3 bases: TGTGCCAGCAGCCTAAGCGGGTTTTCACCCCTCCACTTT. It yields the protein CASSLSGFSPLHF.

This clone was observed a single time. This CDR3 reads CASSYPDRQRAHNEQFF. The CDR3 region has the DNA TGTGCCAGCAGTTATCCAGACCGACAGCGCGCACACAATGAGCAGTTCTTC. The chain carries TRBV6-2 or TRBV6-3 and TRBJ2-1; possibly TRBD1 for D (5 bases). Trimming pared 3 bases from V and 5 bases from J, leaving 20 bases between. The CDR3 has 17 residues. CDR1 is MNHEY and CDR2 is SVGEGT in the germline V gene.

V is TRBV5-1 and J is TRBJ2-6; the D call may be TRBD1 or TRBD2 (5 bases each). Germline V gene data show CDR1 as SGHRS and CDR2 as YFSETQ. CDR3 length equals 16 residues. The ends were cut back, 3 bases at V and 3 bases at J, with 13 bases in the middle. CDR3 nucleotides: TGCGCCAGCAGCTCCTCCGGGGCGTTTGGGGCCAACGTCCTGACTTTC. Encoded protein: CASSSSGAFGANVLTF.

The rearrangement links TRBV6-1 to TRBJ2-7, with D possibly called TRBD1 or TRBD2 (5 bases each). Germline CDR1 MNHNS, CDR2 SASEGT. The CDR3 sequence is 16 residues long. V was clipped by 0 bases and J by 3 bases, with 15 bases between them. For the CDR3, the DNA is TGTGCCAGCAGTGAAGCGCTGGGGGAGTCGTACTACGAGCAGTACTTC. Translating it yields CASSEALGESYYEQYF.

The V call is TRBV25-1, the J call TRBJ1-5; D might be TRBD1 (5 bases). Germline CDR1 MGHDK, CDR2 SYGVNS. Deletions cut 2 bases from V and 3 bases from J, with 17 bases between. CDR3 size: 17 residues. The CDR3 nucleotides read TGTGCCAGCAGTGAAACTGGGGCAGGCGTTAACAATCAGCCCCAGCATTTT. This gives the protein CASSETGAGVNNQPQHF.

This rearrangement joins TRBV6-2 or TRBV6-3 to TRBJ2-7; 9 nucleotides match TRBD2. Germline CDR1 MNHEY, CDR2 SVGEGT. The CDR3 consists of 15 residues. J gave up 5 bases and V 0 bases, and 5 bases lay outside the gene matches. The CDR3: CASSYSTAGGNEQYF. CDR3 DNA: TGTGCCAGCAGTTACTCGACAGCGGGGGGCAACGAGCAGTACTTC.

The chain has TRBV11-3 and TRBJ2-7; TRBD1 agrees at 12 bases. The CDR3 is made up of 17 amino acids. Trimming removed 5 bases from V and 5 bases from J; junction bases left unmatched: 13. Germline CDR1 SGHNT, CDR2 YENEEA. The CDR3, as DNA: TGTGCCAGCAGCCCGAGAGGCCCGGGACAGGGGGCCGACGAGCAGTACTTC. Its translation: CASSPRGPGQGADEQYF.

This clone has only one observation. The chain recombines TRBV5-6 with TRBJ2-1; possible D gene TRBD2, 5 bases. The CDR3 runs 13 residues. Germline CDR1 SGHDT, CDR2 YYEEEE. V was shortened by 4 bases and J by 7 bases, with 12 bases between the two germline ends. CDR3 nucleotide sequence: TGTGCCAGCAGCCCAGGTAGGAGGAATGAGCAGTTCTTC. This encodes CASSPGRRNEQFF.